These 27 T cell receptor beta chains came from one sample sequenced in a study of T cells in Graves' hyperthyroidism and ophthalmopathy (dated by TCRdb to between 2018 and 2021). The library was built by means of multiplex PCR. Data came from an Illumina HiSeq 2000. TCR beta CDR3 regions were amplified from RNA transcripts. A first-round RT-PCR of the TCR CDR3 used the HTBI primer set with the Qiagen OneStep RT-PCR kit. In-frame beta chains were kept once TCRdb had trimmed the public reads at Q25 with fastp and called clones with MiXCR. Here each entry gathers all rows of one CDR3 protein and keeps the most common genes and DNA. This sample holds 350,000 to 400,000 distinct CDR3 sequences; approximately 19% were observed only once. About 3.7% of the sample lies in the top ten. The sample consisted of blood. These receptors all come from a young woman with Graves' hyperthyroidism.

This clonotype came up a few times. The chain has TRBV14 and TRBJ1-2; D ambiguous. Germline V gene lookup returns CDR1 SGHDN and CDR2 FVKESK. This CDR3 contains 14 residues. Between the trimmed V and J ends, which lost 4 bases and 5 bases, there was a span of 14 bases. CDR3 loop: CASSPSPGGYGYTF. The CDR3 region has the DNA TGTGCCAGCAGCCCTTCACCCGGCGGGTATGGCTACACCTTC.

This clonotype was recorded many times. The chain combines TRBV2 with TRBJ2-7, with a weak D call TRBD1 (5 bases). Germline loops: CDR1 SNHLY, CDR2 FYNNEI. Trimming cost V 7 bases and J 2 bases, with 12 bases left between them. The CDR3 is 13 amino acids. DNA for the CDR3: TGTGCCAGCAAGGTGACAGCCACCTACGAGCAGTACTTC. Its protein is CASKVTATYEQYF.

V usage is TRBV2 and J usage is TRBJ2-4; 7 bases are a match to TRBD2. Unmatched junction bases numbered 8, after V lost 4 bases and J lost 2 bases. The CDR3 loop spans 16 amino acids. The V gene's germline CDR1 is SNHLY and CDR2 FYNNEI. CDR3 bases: TGTGCCAGCAGTGTACTCACTAGCGATACCAAAAACATTCAGTACTTC. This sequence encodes CASSVLTSDTKNIQYF.

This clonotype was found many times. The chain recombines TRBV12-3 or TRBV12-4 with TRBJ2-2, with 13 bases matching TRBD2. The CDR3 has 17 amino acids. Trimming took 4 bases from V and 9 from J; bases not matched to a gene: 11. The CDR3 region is CASSSGTSGATAWELFF. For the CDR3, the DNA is TGTGCCAGCAGTTCCGGGACTAGCGGGGCCACCGCCTGGGAGCTGTTTTTT.

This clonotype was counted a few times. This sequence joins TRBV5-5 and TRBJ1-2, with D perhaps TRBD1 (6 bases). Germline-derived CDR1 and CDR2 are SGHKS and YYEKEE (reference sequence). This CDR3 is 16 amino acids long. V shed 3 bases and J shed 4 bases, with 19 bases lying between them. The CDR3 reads CASSSAPQGIVYGYTF. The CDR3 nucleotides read TGTGCCAGCAGCTCCGCCCCACAGGGAATAGTCTATGGCTACACCTTC. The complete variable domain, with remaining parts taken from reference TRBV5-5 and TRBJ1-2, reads DAGVTQSPTHLIKTRGQQVTLRCSPISGHKSVSWYQQVLGQGPQFIFQYYEKEERGRGNFPDRFSARQFPNYSSELNVNALLLGDSALYLCASSSAPQGIVYGYTFGSGTRLTVV.

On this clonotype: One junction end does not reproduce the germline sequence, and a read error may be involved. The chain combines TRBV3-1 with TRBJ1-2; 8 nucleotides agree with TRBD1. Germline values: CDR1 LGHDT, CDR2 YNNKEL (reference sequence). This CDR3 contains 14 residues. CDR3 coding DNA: TGTGCCACCAGCCTGGGGACAGGCCTCCTGGGCTACACCTTC. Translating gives CATSLGTGLLGYTF.

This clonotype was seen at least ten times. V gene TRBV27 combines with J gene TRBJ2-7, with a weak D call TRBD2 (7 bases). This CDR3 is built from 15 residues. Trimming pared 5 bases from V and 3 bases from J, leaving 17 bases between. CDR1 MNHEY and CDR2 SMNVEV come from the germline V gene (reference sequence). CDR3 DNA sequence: TGTGCCAGCAGTCGGCAGGGAGGGGGGGACTACGAGCAGTACTTC. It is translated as CASSRQGGGDYEQYF.

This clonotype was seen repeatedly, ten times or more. CDR3 DNA: TGTGCCACCAGTGCTCGGGGTTTCGGTACTGAAGCTTTCTTT. Residues: CATSARGFGTEAFF. The V gene is TRBV24-1, the J gene TRBJ1-1, with no clear D. The CDR3 extends over 14 amino acids. Germline CDR1 KGHDR, CDR2 SFDVKD. Between the trimmed V and J ends, which lost 5 bases and 5 bases, there was a span of 14 bases.

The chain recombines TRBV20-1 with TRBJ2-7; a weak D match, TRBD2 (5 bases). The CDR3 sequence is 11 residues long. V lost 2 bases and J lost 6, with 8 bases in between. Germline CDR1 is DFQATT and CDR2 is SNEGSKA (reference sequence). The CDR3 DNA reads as TGCAGTGCTAGAACTGGGAGCGAGCAGTACTTC. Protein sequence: CSARTGSEQYF.

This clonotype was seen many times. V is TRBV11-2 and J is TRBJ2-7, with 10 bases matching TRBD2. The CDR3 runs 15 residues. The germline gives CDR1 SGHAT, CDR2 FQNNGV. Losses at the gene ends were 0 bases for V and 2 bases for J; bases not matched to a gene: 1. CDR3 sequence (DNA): TGTGCCAGCAGCTTAGAAGCGGGAGGGCCCTACGAGCAGTACTTC. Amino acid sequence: CASSLEAGGPYEQYF.

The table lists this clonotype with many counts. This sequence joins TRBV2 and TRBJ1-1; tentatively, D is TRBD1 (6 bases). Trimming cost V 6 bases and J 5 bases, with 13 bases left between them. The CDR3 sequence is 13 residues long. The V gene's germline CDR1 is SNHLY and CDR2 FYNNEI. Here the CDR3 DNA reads TGTGCCAGCAGCGTAACAGGGACGACTGAAGCTTTCTTT. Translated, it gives CASSVTGTTEAFF.

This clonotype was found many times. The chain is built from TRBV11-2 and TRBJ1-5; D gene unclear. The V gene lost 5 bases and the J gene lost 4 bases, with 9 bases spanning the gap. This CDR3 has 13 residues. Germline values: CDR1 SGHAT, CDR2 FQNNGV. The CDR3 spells CASSHAGNQPQHF. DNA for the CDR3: TGTGCCAGCAGCCATGCGGGAAATCAGCCCCAGCATTTT.

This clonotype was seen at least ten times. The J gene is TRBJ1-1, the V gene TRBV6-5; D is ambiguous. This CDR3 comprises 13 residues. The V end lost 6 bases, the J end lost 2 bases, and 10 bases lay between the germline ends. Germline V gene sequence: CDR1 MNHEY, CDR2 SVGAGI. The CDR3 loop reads CASRRTANTEAFF. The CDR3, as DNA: TGTGCCAGCAGGCGAACAGCTAACACTGAAGCTTTCTTT.

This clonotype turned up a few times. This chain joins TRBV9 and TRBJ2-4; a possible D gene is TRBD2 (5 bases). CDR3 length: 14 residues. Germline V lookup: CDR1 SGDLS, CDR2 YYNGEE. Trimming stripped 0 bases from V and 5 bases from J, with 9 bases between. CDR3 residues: CASSVDRGQNIQYF. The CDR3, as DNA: TGTGCCAGCAGCGTAGATCGGGGTCAAAACATTCAGTACTTC.

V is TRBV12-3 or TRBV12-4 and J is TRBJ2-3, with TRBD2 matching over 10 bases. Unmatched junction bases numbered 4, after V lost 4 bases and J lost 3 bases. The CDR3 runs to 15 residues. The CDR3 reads CASSSLAGETDTQYF. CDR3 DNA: TGTGCCAGCAGTTCCCTAGCGGGGGAGACAGATACGCAGTATTTT.

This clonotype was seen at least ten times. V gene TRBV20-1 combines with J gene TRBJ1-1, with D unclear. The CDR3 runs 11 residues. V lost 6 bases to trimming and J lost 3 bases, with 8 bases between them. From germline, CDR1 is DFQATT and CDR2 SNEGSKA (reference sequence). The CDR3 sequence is CSATPDTEAFF. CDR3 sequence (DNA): TGCAGTGCCACCCCGGACACTGAAGCTTTCTTT.

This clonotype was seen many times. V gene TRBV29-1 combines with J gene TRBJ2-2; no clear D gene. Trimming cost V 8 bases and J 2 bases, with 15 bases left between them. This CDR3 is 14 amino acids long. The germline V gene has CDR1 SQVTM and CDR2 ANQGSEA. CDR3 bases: TGCAGCACTCTTGGGTTCCCCAACACCGGGGAGCTGTTTTTT. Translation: CSTLGFPNTGELFF.

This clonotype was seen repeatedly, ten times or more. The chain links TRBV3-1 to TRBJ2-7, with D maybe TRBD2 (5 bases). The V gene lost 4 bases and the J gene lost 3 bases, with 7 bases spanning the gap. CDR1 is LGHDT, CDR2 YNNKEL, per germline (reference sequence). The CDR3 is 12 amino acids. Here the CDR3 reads CASSRAGYEQYF. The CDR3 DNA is TGTGCCAGCAGCCGGGCGGGCTACGAGCAGTACTTC.

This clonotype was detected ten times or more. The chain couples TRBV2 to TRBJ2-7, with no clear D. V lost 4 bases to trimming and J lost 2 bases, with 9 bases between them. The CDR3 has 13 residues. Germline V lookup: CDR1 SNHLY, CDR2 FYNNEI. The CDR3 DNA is TGTGCCAGCAGTGTATCCGTAACCTACGAGCAGTACTTC. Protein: CASSVSVTYEQYF.

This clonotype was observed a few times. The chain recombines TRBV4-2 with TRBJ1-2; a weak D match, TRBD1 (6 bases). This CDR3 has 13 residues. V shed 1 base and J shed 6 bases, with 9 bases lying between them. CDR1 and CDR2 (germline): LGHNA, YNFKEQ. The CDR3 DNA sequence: TGTGCCAGCAGCCAAGCGCCAGGGGATGGCTACACCTTC. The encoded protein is CASSQAPGDGYTF.

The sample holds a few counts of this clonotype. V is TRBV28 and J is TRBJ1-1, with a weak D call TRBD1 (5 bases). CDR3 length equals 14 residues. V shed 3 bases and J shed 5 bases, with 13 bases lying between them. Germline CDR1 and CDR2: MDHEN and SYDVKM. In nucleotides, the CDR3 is TGTGCCAGCAGTTTTATTCAGGGTGGGACTGAAGCTTTCTTT. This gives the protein CASSFIQGGTEAFF.

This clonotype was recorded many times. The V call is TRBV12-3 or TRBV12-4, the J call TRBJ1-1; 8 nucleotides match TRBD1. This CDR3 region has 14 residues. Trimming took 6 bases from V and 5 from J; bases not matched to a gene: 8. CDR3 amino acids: CASSLGQGRTEAFF. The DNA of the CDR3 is TGTGCCAGCAGCCTCGGACAGGGTCGGACTGAAGCTTTCTTT.

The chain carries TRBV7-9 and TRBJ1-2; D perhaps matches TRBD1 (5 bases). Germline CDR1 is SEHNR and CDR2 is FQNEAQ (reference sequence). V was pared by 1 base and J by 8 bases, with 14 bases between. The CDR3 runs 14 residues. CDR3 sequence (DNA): TGTGCCAGCAGCTTAGGCAAAGGGGCATCAGGCTACACCTTC. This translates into CASSLGKGASGYTF.

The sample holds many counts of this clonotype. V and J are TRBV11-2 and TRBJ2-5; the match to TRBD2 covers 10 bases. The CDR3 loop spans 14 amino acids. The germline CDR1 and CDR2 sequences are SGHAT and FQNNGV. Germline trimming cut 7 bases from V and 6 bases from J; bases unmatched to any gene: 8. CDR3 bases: TGTGCCAGCAACCCCAGCGGGGGGGTGAAGACCCAGTACTTC. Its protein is CASNPSGGVKTQYF.

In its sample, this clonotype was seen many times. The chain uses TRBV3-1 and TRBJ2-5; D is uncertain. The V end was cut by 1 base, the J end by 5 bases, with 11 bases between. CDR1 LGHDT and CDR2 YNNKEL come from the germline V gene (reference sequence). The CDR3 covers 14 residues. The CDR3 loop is CASSQVYGGETQYF. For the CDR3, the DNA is TGTGCCAGCAGCCAAGTTTACGGTGGGGAGACCCAGTACTTC.

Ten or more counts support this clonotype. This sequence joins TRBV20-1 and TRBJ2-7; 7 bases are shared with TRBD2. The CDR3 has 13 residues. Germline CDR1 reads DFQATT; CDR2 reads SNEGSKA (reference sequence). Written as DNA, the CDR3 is TGCAGCATAGCCGGGACTAATCTCTACGAGCAGTACTTC. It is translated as CSIAGTNLYEQYF.

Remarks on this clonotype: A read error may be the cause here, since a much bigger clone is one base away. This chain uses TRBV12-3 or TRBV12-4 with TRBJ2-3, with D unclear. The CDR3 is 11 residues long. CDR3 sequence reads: CASMRLDMQYF. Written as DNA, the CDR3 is TGTGCCAGCATGAGGCTCGATATGCAGTATTTT.